This entry features one TCR beta chain sequence. The data were obtained in a study of blood T cell repertoires in COVID-19. Study processing details: Nucleated cell number was recorded as an estimate derived from reference gene primer amplification. Clones were sequenced by immunoSEQ multiplex PCR, and TCRdb holds only the in-frame ones, with some missing. V and J calls and clone size are as listed in that table; D and trimming were resolved from the DNA. Of 13,000 or so clones in the sample, about 75% are singletons; the top ten hold 40% to 50%. This clonotype was sampled from a woman of 80 years or more with acute or convalescent COVID-19. The sample taken for sequencing was peripheral blood.

The CDR3 nucleotides are TGTGCCAGCAGCGTAGATCGTGGAGGCTATGGCTACACCTTC. Translation gives CASSVDRGGYGYTF. The chain has TRBV9 and TRBJ1-2; D remains ambiguous. Trimming cost V 0 bases and J 4 bases, with 10 bases left between them. The germline gives CDR1 SGDLS, CDR2 YYNGEE. The CDR3 is 14 residues long.